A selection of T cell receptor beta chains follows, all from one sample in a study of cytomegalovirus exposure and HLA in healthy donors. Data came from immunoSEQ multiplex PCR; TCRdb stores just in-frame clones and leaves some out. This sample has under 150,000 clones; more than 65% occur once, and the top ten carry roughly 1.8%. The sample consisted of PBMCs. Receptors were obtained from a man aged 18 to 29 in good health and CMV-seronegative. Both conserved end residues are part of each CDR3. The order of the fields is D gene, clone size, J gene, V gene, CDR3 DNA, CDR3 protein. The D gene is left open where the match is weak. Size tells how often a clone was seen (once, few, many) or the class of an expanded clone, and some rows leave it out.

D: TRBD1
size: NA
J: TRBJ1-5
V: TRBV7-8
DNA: TGTGCCAGCAGCGTCTACCGGGACAGTTATAGCAATCAGCCCCAGCATTTT
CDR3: CASSVYRDSYSNQPQHF

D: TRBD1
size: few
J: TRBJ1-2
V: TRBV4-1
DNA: TGCGCCAGCAGCTCAGGACAGGGTAACTATGGCTACACCTTC
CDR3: CASSSGQGNYGYTF

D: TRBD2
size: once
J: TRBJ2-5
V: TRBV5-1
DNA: TGCGCCAGCATCGCCCGAGCGGGGGGGCAAGAGACCCAGTACTTC
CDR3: CASIARAGGQETQYF

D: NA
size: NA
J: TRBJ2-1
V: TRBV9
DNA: TGTGCCAGCAGCCCCGGGTCAGTGGGTGAGCAGTTCTTC
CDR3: CASSPGSVGEQFF

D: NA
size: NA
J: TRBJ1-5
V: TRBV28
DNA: TGTGCCAGCAGTTTATTCGGGCAGCCCCAGCATTTT
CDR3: CASSLFGQPQHF

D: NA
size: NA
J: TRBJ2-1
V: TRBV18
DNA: TGTGCCAGCTCACGGGGGGCCTACAATGAGCAGTTCTTC
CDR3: CASSRGAYNEQFF

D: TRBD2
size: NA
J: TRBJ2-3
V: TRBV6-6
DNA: TGTGCCAGCAGGACTAGCGGGGGTAGCACAGATACGCAGTATTTT
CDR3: CASRTSGGSTDTQYF

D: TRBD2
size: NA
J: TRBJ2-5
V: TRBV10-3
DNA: TGTGCCATCAGTGAGAATCGCCTAGCGGGGGGGCCGGAGACCCAGTACTTC
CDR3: CAISENRLAGGPETQYF

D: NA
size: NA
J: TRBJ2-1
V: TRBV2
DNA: TGTGCCAGCAGCGCCAACTCGCGGCTTTCTCGTGGGCAGTTCTTC
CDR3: CASSANSRLSRGQFF

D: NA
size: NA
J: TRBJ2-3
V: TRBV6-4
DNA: TGTGCCAGCAGTGACGAGGCGGGAAGCACAGATACGCAGTATTTT
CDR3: CASSDEAGSTDTQYF

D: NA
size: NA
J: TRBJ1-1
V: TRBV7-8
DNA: TGTGCCAGCAGCCAAGCGGGAAACACTGAAGCTTTCTTT
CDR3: CASSQAGNTEAFF

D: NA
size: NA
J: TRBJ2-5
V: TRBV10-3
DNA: TGTGCCATCAGTGGCGAAACAAGGGACAAGCGGGAGACCCAGTACTTC
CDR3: CAISGETRDKRETQYF

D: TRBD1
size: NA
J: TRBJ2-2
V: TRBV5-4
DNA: TGTGCCAGCAGCCCAGGGGGCGGGACGTCCAGCGGGGAGCTGTTTTTT
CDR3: CASSPGGGTSSGELFF

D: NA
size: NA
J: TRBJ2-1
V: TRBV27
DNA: TGTGCCAGCTTGGGACACAGCTCCTACAATGAGCAGTTCTTC
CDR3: CASLGHSSYNEQFF